The present T cell receptor (beta chain) was sequenced within a study of beta chain features in type 1 diabetes. Sequenced material consisted of expressed TCRB transcripts (all of the isolated RNA was reverse transcribed). The repertoire was sequenced with immunoSEQ multiplex PCR; TCRdb's copy has only in-frame clones and lacks some. The sample shows approximately 150,000 clones, around 63% of them seen only once. This clone has more than one count but fewer than ten. What it binds is not known. Germline CDR1 GTSNPN, CDR2 SVGIG (reference sequence). This CDR3 spans 17 amino acids. The V end lost 1 base, the J end lost 2 bases, and 19 bases lay between the germline ends. Findings of the study overall: Still unanswered here is whether HLA type influences TCRB rearrangement. Shorter TCRB CDR3s, moderately but significantly so, marked every one of the four CD4+ subsets in Type 1 diabetes patients.

The chain is built from TRBV30 and TRBJ2-3; D possibly corresponds to TRBD2 (6 bases). This TCR was recovered from a man in his thirties or forties with type 1 diabetes. The sample comprised naive CD4+ T cells from blood. The CDR3 spells CAWSGFIGGSNTDTQYF. The CDR3 DNA sequence: TGTGCCTGGAGTGGATTTATCGGGGGATCAAACACAGATACGCAGTATTTT.